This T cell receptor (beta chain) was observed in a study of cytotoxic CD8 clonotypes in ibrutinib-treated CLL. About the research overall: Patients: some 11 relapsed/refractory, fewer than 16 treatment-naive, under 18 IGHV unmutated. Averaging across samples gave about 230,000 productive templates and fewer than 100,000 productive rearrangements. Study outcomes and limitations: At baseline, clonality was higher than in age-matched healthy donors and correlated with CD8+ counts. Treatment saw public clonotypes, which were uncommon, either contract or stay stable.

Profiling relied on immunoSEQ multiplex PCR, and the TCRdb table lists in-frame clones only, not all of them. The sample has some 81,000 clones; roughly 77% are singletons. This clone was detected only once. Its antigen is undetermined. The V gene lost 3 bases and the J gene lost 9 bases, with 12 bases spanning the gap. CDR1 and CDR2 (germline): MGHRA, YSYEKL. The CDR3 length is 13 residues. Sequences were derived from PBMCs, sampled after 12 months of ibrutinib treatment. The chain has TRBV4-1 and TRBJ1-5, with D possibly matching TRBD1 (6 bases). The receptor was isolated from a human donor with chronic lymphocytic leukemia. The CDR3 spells CASSQGGAGPQHF. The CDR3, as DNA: TGCGCCAGCAGCCAGGGGGGCGCGGGGCCCCAGCATTTT.